This T cell receptor (beta chain) was identified in a study of T cells in Graves' hyperthyroidism and ophthalmopathy. Study in general: Any treatment followed the collection of peripheral blood at initial diagnosis. General study results and limits: The model foresaw ophthalmopathy a median about 6.5 months prior to onset. Most thyroid clonotypes expanded above 0.001 were also detected in blood.

The investigators amplified TCR beta CDR3 regions from RNA transcripts. The primer set for the first-round RT-PCR of the TCR CDR3 was HTBI. TCRdb itself ran the multiplex PCR reads through MiXCR, one entry per CDR3 protein. The sample holds about 620,000 distinct CDR3 sequences, 15% to 20% seen once. Exclusion criteria comprised uncontrolled infection, other autoimmune disease, pregnancy or lactation. The CDR3 is made up of 15 amino acids. CDR1 is DFQATT, CDR2 SNEGSKA, per germline (reference sequence). Note on this clonotype: What it recognizes is unknown. This could be a read error, since a much larger clone is one nucleotide away.

Sequenced: blood. The J gene is TRBJ1-3, the V gene TRBV20-1, with TRBD1 identical over 7 bases. This TCR was recovered from a woman aged 25 to 39 with Graves' hyperthyroidism. The CDR3 loop is CSANRGGGAGNAIYF. Written as DNA, the CDR3 is TGCAGTGCTAACAGGGGAGGTGGTGCTGGAAACGCCATATATTTT.